This T cell receptor (beta chain) stems from a study of beta chain features in type 1 diabetes. Findings of the study overall: Patients showed naive, central memory and Treg TCRB repertoires that appeared more similar than those of healthy donors. People with Type 1 diabetes carried modestly yet significantly shorter TCRB CDR3s in all four CD4+ subsets.

Remarks on this clone: Its antigen is currently unknown.

There are 13 residues in the CDR3. The V end was cut by 5 bases, the J end by 1 base, with 7 bases between. In germline, CDR1 is SGHRS, CDR2 YFSETQ. All of the isolated RNA was reverse transcribed, so expressed TCRB transcripts were sequenced. An average of approximately 3.6 million reads was obtained for naive, central memory and regulatory T cell samples. Clones were read by immunoSEQ multiplex PCR, and TCRdb kept only the in-frame ones, dropping some. The sample holds fewer than 450,000 clones; 13% are singletons and the top ten take roughly 0.015%. The sequence was collected from a woman between 18 and 29 years old with type 1 diabetes. The chain joins TRBV5-1 to TRBJ1-5; no clear D. Sequences were obtained from naive CD4+ T cells from blood. CDR3 residues: CASSFSSNQPQHF. The CDR3 nucleotides are TGCGCCAGCAGTTTCTCCAGCAATCAGCCCCAGCATTTT.